This TCR beta chain was documented in a study of blood T cell repertoires in COVID-19. Study context: Nucleic acid was either cDNA or gDNA, and it came from T cells, B-cell-depleted T cells, or PBMCs.

The CDR3 consists of 16 residues. Trimming took 0 bases from V and 6 from J; bases not matched to a gene: 8. Germline V gene data show CDR1 as LGHNA and CDR2 as YSLEER. Repertoires were generated with immunoSEQ multiplex PCR, while TCRdb's copy carries only in-frame clones and drops some. This table holds tens of thousands of clones, roughly three quarters found once. This clone appeared a few times. The receptor comes from a man between 65 and 85 years old with acute or convalescent COVID-19. V usage is TRBV4-3 and J usage is TRBJ1-5, with TRBD1 matching over 7 bases. The sample taken for sequencing was peripheral blood. CDR3 region: CASSQDWGQWGQPQHF. The CDR3 nucleotides are TGCGCCAGCAGCCAAGATTGGGGACAGTGGGGTCAGCCCCAGCATTTT.